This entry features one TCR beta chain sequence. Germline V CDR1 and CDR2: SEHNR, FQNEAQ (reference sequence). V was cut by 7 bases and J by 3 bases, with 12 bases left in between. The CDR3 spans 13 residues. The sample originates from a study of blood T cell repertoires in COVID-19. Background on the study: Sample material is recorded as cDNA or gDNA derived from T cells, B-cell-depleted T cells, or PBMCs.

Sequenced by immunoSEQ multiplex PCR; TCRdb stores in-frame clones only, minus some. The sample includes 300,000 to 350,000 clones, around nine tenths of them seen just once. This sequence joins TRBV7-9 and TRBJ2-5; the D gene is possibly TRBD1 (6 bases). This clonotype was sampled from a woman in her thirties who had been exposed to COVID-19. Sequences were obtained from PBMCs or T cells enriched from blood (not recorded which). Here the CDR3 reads CASIARTEETQYF. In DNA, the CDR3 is TGTGCCAGCATCGCTAGGACAGAAGAGACCCAGTACTTC.